Listed here are 22 T cell receptor beta chains from one sample, sequenced in a study of blood T cells in healthy people across ages. Through a sample-barcoded 5' primer and a J-beta primer mix, a second PCR was run for 7 to 11 cycles. Each CDR3 protein gets one entry after TCRdb re-called the 5' RACE reads with MiXCR. The sample carries roughly 800,000 distinct CDR3 sequences, approximately 25% recorded once. The same data also contributed to another study, on T cells of mothers and their children.

The specimen sequenced was blood. The source of these receptors is a boy under 18 in good health.

This clonotype was picked up a small number of times. The chain has TRBV5-1 and TRBJ2-3; 7 bases line up with TRBD1. The ends lost 5 bases at V and 3 bases at J; junction bases unmatched: 6. This CDR3 comprises 14 residues. The germline V gene encodes CDR1 SGHRS and CDR2 YFSETQ. CDR3 sequence: CASRTGMGTDTQYF. CDR3 bases: TGCGCCAGCAGGACAGGGATGGGGACAGATACGCAGTATTTT.

There are a few counts of this clonotype. This rearrangement joins TRBV14 to TRBJ2-5; D remains unclear. This CDR3 has 14 amino acids. The germline V gene encodes CDR1 SGHDN and CDR2 FVKESK. The germline V and J ends were trimmed by 2 bases and 5 bases, with 12 bases remaining between them. The CDR3 DNA reads as TGTGCCAGCAGCCAACTGAGAAACGGGGAGACCCAGTACTTC. Amino acids: CASSQLRNGETQYF.

This clonotype was recorded a few times. The DNA of the CDR3 is TGTGCCAGCATCGAAGCGGTCGGGGGGGGGTCCTACGAGCAGTACTTC. As protein: CASIEAVGGGSYEQYF. The genes are TRBV28 and TRBJ2-7; 8 bases are a match to TRBD2. V gave up 7 bases and J gave up 1 base; unmatched junction bases: 12. The V gene's germline CDR1 is MDHEN and CDR2 SYDVKM. This CDR3 contains 16 residues. The full variable domain, rest sourced from reference TRBV28 and TRBJ2-7, is DVKVTQSSRYLVKRTGEKVFLECVQDMDHENMFWYRQDPGLGLRLIYFSYDVKMKEKGDIPEGYSVSREKKERFSLILESASTNQTSMYLCASIEAVGGGSYEQYFGPGTRLTVT.

The chain is built from TRBV5-1 and TRBJ2-4; D might be TRBD2 (6 bases). The CDR3 has 15 amino acids. Germline V gene data show CDR1 as SGHRS and CDR2 as YFSETQ. V was clipped by 4 bases and J by 4 bases, with 15 bases between them. CDR3 in amino acids: CASSTSGTAKNIQYF. The CDR3 DNA sequence: TGCGCCAGCAGCACATCCGGGACTGCAAAAAACATTCAGTACTTC.

This clonotype was counted only a few times. The chain recombines TRBV9 with TRBJ1-2; unclear D gene. CDR3 length: 13 residues. Germline CDR1 is SGDLS and CDR2 is YYNGEE. V lost 0 bases to trimming and J lost 6 bases, with 9 bases between them. The CDR3 region is CASSVGRGNGYTF. DNA for the CDR3: TGTGCCAGCAGCGTAGGTCGTGGGAATGGCTACACCTTC.

V and J are TRBV12-3 or TRBV12-4 and TRBJ1-2; D possibly corresponds to TRBD1 (5 bases). V was cut by 6 bases and J by 4 bases, with 12 bases left in between. The CDR3 covers 13 residues. CDR3: CASRQQEIYGYTF. The CDR3 DNA sequence: TGTGCCAGCAGACAACAGGAAATCTATGGCTACACCTTC.

The gene calls are TRBV29-1 and TRBJ2-5, with D possibly matching TRBD1 (5 bases). The J call is doubtful: the DNA matches TRBJ2-7 better. This CDR3 region has 14 residues. Per germline, CDR1 SQVTM and CDR2 ANQGSEA. CDR3 sequence reads: CSVPRAGMGSEQYF. The CDR3 nucleotides read TGCAGCGTCCCGCGAGCAGGGATGGGTAGCGAGCAGTACTTC.

This chain uses TRBV7-9 with TRBJ2-3; maybe TRBD1 (6 bases). CDR1 SEHNR and CDR2 FQNEAQ come from the germline V gene (reference sequence). CDR3 size: 14 residues. V was cut by 5 bases and J by 8 bases, with 17 bases left in between. The chain's CDR3 is CASSQWDTAGTQYF. The CDR3 nucleotides read TGTGCCAGCAGCCAGTGGGACACCGCAGGTACGCAGTATTTT.

This clonotype was seen a handful of times. V usage is TRBV28 and J usage is TRBJ2-7; 10 positions agree with TRBD1. V lost 3 bases to trimming and J lost 5 bases; unmatched junction nucleotides: 4. CDR3 length equals 14 residues. Looked up from germline, CDR1 is MDHEN and CDR2 is SYDVKM. The CDR3 protein is CASSFQGQGHEQYF. CDR3 nucleotides: TGTGCCAGCAGTTTTCAGGGACAGGGGCACGAGCAGTACTTC. Filled out from reference TRBV28 and TRBJ2-7, the complete variable domain reads DVKVTQSSRYLVKRTGEKVFLECVQDMDHENMFWYRQDPGLGLRLIYFSYDVKMKEKGDIPEGYSVSREKKERFSLILESASTNQTSMYLCASSFQGQGHEQYFGPGTRLTVT.

This clonotype was observed a few times. This sequence joins TRBV5-1 and TRBJ2-3; TRBD1 might be the D (6 bases). V lost 4 bases and J 6 bases, leaving 15 bases between the germline ends. The germline CDR1 and CDR2 sequences are SGHRS and YFSETQ. The CDR3 has 14 residues. The CDR3 DNA reads as TGCGCCAGCAGCACCGGGACACCCCGGGATACGCAGTATTTT. Translation gives CASSTGTPRDTQYF.

This clonotype was detected only a few times. The chain employs TRBV6-2 or TRBV6-3 and TRBJ2-1, with 12 bases lining up with TRBD2. There are 16 residues in the CDR3. J gave up 8 bases and V 5 bases, and 10 bases lay outside the gene matches. The germline CDR1 and CDR2 sequences are MNHEY and SVGEGT. CDR3: CASSRPLAGGLHEQFF. CDR3 coding DNA: TGTGCCAGCAGTCGGCCTCTAGCGGGAGGGCTCCATGAGCAGTTCTTC.

This clonotype has more than one count but fewer than ten. The rearrangement joins TRBV12-3 or TRBV12-4 to TRBJ2-5; 14 positions match TRBD2. The end of the DNA fits TRBJ2-7 better, so the J call may be wrong. CDR3 size: 17 residues. The CDR3 region has the DNA TGTGCCAGCAGTTCCCCGACTAGCGGGAGGGGTGACTACGAGCAGTACTTC. This gives the protein CASSSPTSGRGDYEQYF.

This clonotype was picked up a small number of times. The chain joins TRBV28 to TRBJ1-5; possibly TRBD1 for D (6 bases). Per germline, CDR1 MDHEN and CDR2 SYDVKM. This CDR3 comprises 13 residues. The V end was cut by 6 bases, the J end by 4 bases, with 10 bases between. The CDR3 DNA follows: TGTGCCAGCAGACGGACAGCTAATCAGCCCCAGCATTTT. Its translation is CASRRTANQPQHF.

This clonotype was found a few times. The chain is built from TRBV7-2 and TRBJ2-1; possible D gene TRBD2, 6 bases. The CDR3 totals 14 residues. V dropped 1 base and J dropped 7 bases, with 11 bases sitting between them. Germline CDR1 and CDR2: SGHTA and FQGNSA. In DNA, the CDR3 is TGTGCCAGCAGCTTAGACGGGAGTCGGAATGAGCAGTTCTTC. Translated, it gives CASSLDGSRNEQFF.

This clonotype was recorded at least ten times. The junction differs from germline at one of its ends, possibly a read error. J is TRBJ2-7 and V is TRBV7-9; possible D gene TRBD2, 6 bases. CDR3 size: 13 residues. Germline loops: CDR1 SEHNR, CDR2 FQNEAQ (reference sequence). This CDR3 is CASSPRGSYEQYF. The CDR3 DNA is TGTGCTAGCAGCCCTCGGGGGAGCTACGAGCAGTACTTC.

J is TRBJ1-2 and V is TRBV12-3 or TRBV12-4; D remains ambiguous. V was shortened by 5 bases and J by 1 base, with 8 bases between the two germline ends. The CDR3 loop spans 13 amino acids. The CDR3 sequence is CASSPDFNYGYTF. The CDR3 DNA is TGTGCCAGCAGTCCCGACTTTAACTATGGCTACACCTTC.

The rearrangement uses TRBV7-9 and TRBJ2-7, with 10 bases matching TRBD1. The junction had 20 bases not matched to a gene; V was cut back by 0 bases and J by 6 bases. Germline CDR1 is SEHNR and CDR2 is FQNEAQ (reference sequence). The CDR3 is 20 amino acids. The CDR3 DNA reads as TGTGCCAGCAGCTTAGCCCAGGGGGACAGGGGCCCAAGTCTCGAGCTCGAGCAGTACTTC. Protein sequence: CASSLAQGDRGPSLELEQYF.

The chain recombines TRBV5-1 with TRBJ2-5; TRBD2 agrees at 10 bases. Matching the DNA end better, TRBJ2-7 makes the J call doubtful. Germline loops: CDR1 SGHRS, CDR2 YFSETQ. The CDR3 is 18 amino acids. CDR3 DNA: TGCGCCAGCAGCTTAAGCAGGGAAGGACTAGCGGAAAACTACGAGCAGTACTTC. It yields the protein CASSLSREGLAENYEQYF.

Only a few counts were recorded for this clonotype. The chain carries TRBV20-1 and TRBJ1-1; D possibly corresponds to TRBD1 (6 bases). V lost 4 bases, J lost 8 bases, and 23 bases lay in between. Germline lookup yields CDR1 DFQATT and CDR2 SNEGSKA (reference sequence). There are 15 residues in the CDR3. CDR3 coding DNA: TGCAGTGCTACTAACAGGCAAACAAGAGGGGGGGAAGCTTTCTTT. It encodes CSATNRQTRGGEAFF.

In this sample, this clonotype turned up a few times. This chain connects TRBV12-3 or TRBV12-4 to TRBJ2-3, with D possibly TRBD2 on 6 matching bases. Between the trimmed V and J ends, which lost 6 bases and 2 bases, there was a span of 18 bases. This CDR3 has 16 amino acids. The CDR3 DNA is TGTGCCAGCAGCAGTTTAGGACTAATCGCCACAGATACGCAGTATTTT. This translates into CASSSLGLIATDTQYF.

This chain links TRBV28 with TRBJ2-4, with TRBD1 identical over 8 bases. The V segment lost 2 bases and the J segment 5 bases; nucleotides outside the gene matches: 5. This CDR3 spans 15 amino acids. The germline V gene encodes CDR1 MDHEN and CDR2 SYDVKM. The CDR3 loop reads CASSLKDRDQNIQYF. DNA of the CDR3: TGTGCCAGCAGTTTAAAGGACAGGGACCAAAACATTCAGTACTTC. The variable domain in full, completed from reference TRBV28 and TRBJ2-4, reads DVKVTQSSRYLVKRTGEKVFLECVQDMDHENMFWYRQDPGLGLRLIYFSYDVKMKEKGDIPEGYSVSREKKERFSLILESASTNQTSMYLCASSLKDRDQNIQYFGAGTRLSVL.

The chain employs TRBV28 and TRBJ2-1; maybe TRBD1 (6 bases). The germline gives CDR1 MDHEN, CDR2 SYDVKM. This CDR3 spans 15 amino acids. V lost 5 bases and J 1 base, leaving 12 bases between the germline ends. CDR3 nucleotides: TGTGCCAGCAGTCGACGGACAGAGTCCTACAATGAGCAGTTCTTC. Its protein is CASSRRTESYNEQFF.